These 5 T cell receptor beta chains were all obtained from the same sample, sequenced in a study of cytomegalovirus exposure and HLA in healthy donors. With 60 Vbeta and 13 Jbeta primers, the PCR was carried out. Libraries were prepared by immunoSEQ multiplex PCR; TCRdb keeps only in-frame clonotypes and omits some of them. The table records 160,000 or so clones, approximately 80% of them present only once. Sequences were obtained from PBMCs. The receptor source for this set is a man in his forties in good health and CMV-seronegative.

The rearrangement links TRBV19 to TRBJ2-7; no definite D call. Germline assignment: CDR1 LNHDA and CDR2 SQIVND (reference sequence). CDR3 size: 15 residues. V lost 2 bases to trimming and J lost 5 bases, with 16 bases between them. The CDR3 sequence is CASSISVGLGHEQYF. CDR3 DNA: TGTGCCAGTAGTATATCGGTTGGTCTTGGGCACGAGCAGTACTTC.

The chain employs TRBV19 and TRBJ2-7; possibly TRBD2 for D (7 bases). This CDR3 has 15 residues. In germline, CDR1 is LNHDA, CDR2 SQIVND (reference sequence). Trimming stripped 3 bases from V and 3 bases from J, with 15 bases between. The CDR3 loop is CASSIQAGANYEQYF. CDR3 nucleotide sequence: TGTGCCAGTAGTATCCAGGCGGGGGCAAACTACGAGCAGTACTTC.

J is TRBJ1-5 and V is TRBV27, with D unclear. Germline V gene lookup returns CDR1 MNHEY and CDR2 SMNVEV (reference sequence). The CDR3 is 14 residues long. V was pared by 6 bases and J by 4 bases, with 13 bases between. In nucleotides, the CDR3 is TGTGCCAGCAGGCAAAACGGAGGGAATCAGCCCCAGCATTTT. Translation: CASRQNGGNQPQHF.

This chain links TRBV7-9 with TRBJ2-2; the D gene is possibly TRBD2 (5 bases). Germline V gives CDR1 SEHNR, CDR2 FQNEAQ (reference sequence). Trimming removed 1 base at V and 7 bases at J, with 7 bases between. The CDR3 consists of 13 residues. Written as DNA, the CDR3 is TGTGCCAGCAGCTTAGTGGGGAGCGGGGAGCTGTTTTTT. The encoded protein is CASSLVGSGELFF.

The chain recombines TRBV4-2 with TRBJ1-3; D perhaps matches TRBD1 (5 bases). V lost 4 bases to trimming and J lost 0 bases, with 10 bases between them. This CDR3 comprises 15 residues. Germline loops: CDR1 LGHNA, CDR2 YNFKEQ. The CDR3, as DNA: TGTGCCAGCAGCCGCCTACAGGACTCTGGAAACACCATATATTTT. Its protein is CASSRLQDSGNTIYF.